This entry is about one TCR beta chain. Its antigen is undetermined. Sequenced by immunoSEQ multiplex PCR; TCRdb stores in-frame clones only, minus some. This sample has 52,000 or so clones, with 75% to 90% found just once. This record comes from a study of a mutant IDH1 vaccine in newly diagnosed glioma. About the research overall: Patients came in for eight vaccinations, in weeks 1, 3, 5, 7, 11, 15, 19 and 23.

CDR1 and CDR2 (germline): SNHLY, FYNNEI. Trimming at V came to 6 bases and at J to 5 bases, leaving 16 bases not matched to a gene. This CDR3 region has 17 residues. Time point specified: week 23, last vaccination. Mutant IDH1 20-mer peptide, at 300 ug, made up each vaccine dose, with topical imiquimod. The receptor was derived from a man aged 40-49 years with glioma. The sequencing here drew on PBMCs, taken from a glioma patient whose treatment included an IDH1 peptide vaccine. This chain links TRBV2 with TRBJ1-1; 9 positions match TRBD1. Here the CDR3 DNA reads TGTGCCAGCAGACCCGCACGTCGACAGGGGGTTTTGACTGAAGCTTTCTTT. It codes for CASRPARRQGVLTEAFF.